This passage covers 12 T cell receptor beta chains from one sample sequenced in a study of technical replicates of blood from several donors. TCRdb's table, derived via immunoSEQ multiplex PCR, lists solely in-frame clones and lacks some. Among some 87,000 clones listed, approximately 96% were seen once. Sequencing used T cells isolated from PBMCs. These receptors originate from a human donor in good health.

CDR3 bases: TGTGCCAGCAGCTTGGGACACCAGGGAGAAAAACTGTTTTTT. Translated: CASSLGHQGEKLFF. The chain recombines TRBV7-6 with TRBJ1-4, with D possibly being TRBD1 (6 bases). Germline V CDR1 and CDR2: SGHVS, FNYEAQ. The CDR3 extends over 14 amino acids. Trimming removed 3 bases at V and 8 bases at J, with 13 bases between. The variable domain in full, with the rest retrieved from reference TRBV7-6 and TRBJ1-4, is GAGVSQSPRYKVTKRGQDVALRCDPISGHVSLYWYRQALGQGPEFLTYFNYEAQQDKSGLPNDRFSAERPEGSISTLTIQRTEQRDSAMYRCASSLGHQGEKLFFGSGTQLSVL.

This chain links TRBV27 with TRBJ2-7, with 8 bases aligning to TRBD1. The V and J ends lost 0 bases and 4 bases, in that order; junction bases with no gene match: 5. Germline CDR1 is MNHEY and CDR2 is SMNVEV (reference sequence). The CDR3 covers 15 residues. Here the CDR3 reads CASSLSGQGAYEQYF. In DNA, the CDR3 is TGTGCCAGCAGTTTATCCGGACAGGGTGCGTACGAGCAGTACTTC.

The genes are TRBV12-5 and TRBJ1-2; 8 positions agree with TRBD1. Germline assignment: CDR1 LGHNT and CDR2 FRNRAP. J was trimmed by 8 bases and V by 1 base; bases with no gene match: 6. The CDR3 runs to 14 residues. As DNA, the CDR3 is TGTGCTAGTGGTTTGGGGGACAGGAGGGAAGGCTACACCTTC. Protein product: CASGLGDRREGYTF.

This chain joins TRBV4-1 and TRBJ1-4; no firm D call. With 4 bases removed from V and 2 bases from J, the gap between germline ends came to 11 bases. This CDR3 contains 15 residues. Germline V CDR1 and CDR2: MGHRA, YSYEKL. CDR3 in DNA: TGCGCCAGCAGCCTCGTTGTGGGCACTAATGAAAAACTGTTTTTT. It encodes CASSLVVGTNEKLFF.

This clone was recorded once. The chain is built from TRBV28 and TRBJ1-4, with D tentatively TRBD1 (5 bases). The germline gives CDR1 MDHEN, CDR2 SYDVKM. Trimming took 4 bases from V and 3 from J, leaving 30 bases between them. CDR3 length equals 21 residues. CDR3 in amino acids: CASSWPQGSPFILGANEKLFF. The CDR3 nucleotides are TGTGCCAGCAGTTGGCCCCAGGGCAGTCCTTTTATCCTAGGAGCTAATGAAAAACTGTTTTTT.

The chain has TRBV19 and TRBJ1-1; D not certain. Deletions cut 4 bases from V and 0 bases from J, with 15 bases between. Germline V gene lookup returns CDR1 LNHDA and CDR2 SQIVND (reference sequence). The CDR3 contains 16 residues. The CDR3 region has the DNA TGTGCCAGTAGTAGTCCCTTGAGGGTTGTGAACACTGAAGCTTTCTTT. Translation: CASSSPLRVVNTEAFF. Complete variable domain (other parts from reference TRBV19 and TRBJ1-1): DGGITQSPKYLFRKEGQNVTLSCEQNLNHDAMYWYRQDPGQGLRLIYYSQIVNDFQKGDIAEGYSVSREKKESFPLTVTSAQKNPTAFYLCASSSPLRVVNTEAFFGQGTRLTVV.

This clone was picked up one time. CDR3 sequence: CAWDSGLKNIQYF. DNA of the CDR3: TGTGCCTGGGATTCTGGACTCAAAAACATTCAGTACTTC. The chain combines TRBV30 with TRBJ2-4; TRBD2 might be the D (5 bases). Trimming stripped 5 bases from V and 3 bases from J, with 11 bases between. This CDR3 is 13 amino acids long. Germline V gene data show CDR1 as GTSNPN and CDR2 as SVGIG (reference sequence).

Here the CDR3 reads CAWGLQETQYF. In DNA, the CDR3 is TGTGCCTGGGGACTTCAAGAGACCCAGTACTTC. This sequence joins TRBV30 and TRBJ2-5; D possibly corresponds to TRBD2 (5 bases). This CDR3 contains 11 residues. The V end was cut by 5 bases, the J end by 2 bases, with 6 bases between. CDR1 is GTSNPN, CDR2 SVGIG, per germline (reference sequence).

This chain connects TRBV27 to TRBJ1-1, with a tentative D call TRBD1 (6 bases). The CDR3 length is 14 residues. The V end lost 0 bases, the J end lost 5 bases, and 10 bases lay between the germline ends. CDR1 MNHEY and CDR2 SMNVEV come from the germline V gene (reference sequence). The DNA for the CDR3 is TGTGCCAGCAGTTTATCGCCAGGGGAGACTGAAGCTTTCTTT. Translating it yields CASSLSPGETEAFF.

This chain connects TRBV6-5 to TRBJ1-5; D is undetermined. Germline values: CDR1 MNHEY, CDR2 SVGAGI. The V end was cut by 0 bases, the J end by 5 bases, with 8 bases between. The CDR3 is 14 amino acids. CDR3 in DNA: TGTGCCAGCAGTTACTCAGAGGGTTATCAGCCCCAGCATTTT. It specifies CASSYSEGYQPQHF.

The rearrangement uses TRBV29-1 and TRBJ2-7; 7 bases align to TRBD1. This CDR3 has 13 amino acids. The V gene's germline CDR1 is SQVTM and CDR2 ANQGSEA. V trimming: 5 bases; J trimming: 0 bases; junction bases outside the gene matches: 4. CDR3 sequence: CSVRTGSSYEQYF. The CDR3 region has the DNA TGCAGCGTTCGGACAGGTAGCTCCTACGAGCAGTACTTC.

V and J are TRBV29-1 and TRBJ1-2; D perhaps matches TRBD1 (6 bases). Trimming pared 4 bases from V and 1 base from J, leaving 10 bases between. Per germline, CDR1 SQVTM and CDR2 ANQGSEA. The CDR3 runs 13 residues. The CDR3 reads CSVGQGSNYGYTF. CDR3 in DNA: TGCAGCGTTGGCCAGGGGAGTAACTATGGCTACACCTTC.